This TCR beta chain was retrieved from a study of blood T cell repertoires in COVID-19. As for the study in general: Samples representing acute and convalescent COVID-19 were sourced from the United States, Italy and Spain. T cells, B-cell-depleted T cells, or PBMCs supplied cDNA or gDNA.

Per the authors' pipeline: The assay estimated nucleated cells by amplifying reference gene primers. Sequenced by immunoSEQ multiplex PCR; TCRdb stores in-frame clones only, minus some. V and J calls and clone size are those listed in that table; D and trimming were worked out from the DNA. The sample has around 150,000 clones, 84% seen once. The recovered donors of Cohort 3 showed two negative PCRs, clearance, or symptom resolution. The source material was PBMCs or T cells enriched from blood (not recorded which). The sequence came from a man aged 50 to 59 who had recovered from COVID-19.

CDR3 sequence: CASSLGTPLGNTQYF. CDR3 DNA sequence: TGTGCCAGCAGTCTAGGGACTCCTTTAGGAAATACGCAGTATTTT. This chain joins TRBV2 and TRBJ2-3; the D gene is possibly TRBD2 (6 bases). In germline, CDR1 is SNHLY, CDR2 FYNNEI. The CDR3 sequence is 15 residues long. V dropped 5 bases and J dropped 7 bases, with 19 bases sitting between them.